This T cell receptor beta chain was identified in a study of blood T cell repertoires in COVID-19. Across the whole study: T cells, B-cell-depleted T cells, or PBMCs supplied cDNA or gDNA.

Original processing notes: Reference gene primer amplification yielded estimated nucleated cell counts. Sequencing used immunoSEQ multiplex PCR; TCRdb keeps in-frame clones, though not all of them. That table gives V, J and clone size, and the DNA gave D and trimming. The table lists about 150,000 clones, approximately 73% of them singletons. This CDR3 has 14 amino acids. Germline V gene data show CDR1 as KGHSH and CDR2 as LQKENI. The J segment lost 9 bases and the V segment lost 5 bases, leaving 10 bases of the junction unmatched. The source of this sequence is a man in his sixties with acute or convalescent COVID-19. Sequenced material: peripheral blood. This chain links TRBV18 with TRBJ2-1; 7 positions agree with TRBD1. Here the CDR3 DNA reads TGTGCCAGCTCATCCACAGGGGACCAAGGTGAGCAGTTCTTC. This translates into CASSSTGDQGEQFF. The whole variable domain, filled in from reference TRBV18 and TRBJ2-1, reads NAGVMQNPRHLVRRRGQEARLRCSPMKGHSHVYWYRQLPEEGLKFMVYLQKENIIDESGMPKERFSAEFPKEGPSILRIQQVVRGDSAAYFCASSSTGDQGEQFFGPGTRLTVL.